The 24 T cell receptor beta chains below were found in one sample sequenced in a study of breast tumors, draining lymph nodes, adjacent tissues. Axillary draining lymph nodes of breast cancer patients supplied the node samples. Using its own MiXCR run on the multiplex PCR reads, TCRdb lists one record per CDR3 protein. The profile shows 150,000 to 250,000 distinct CDR3 sequences, 31% of them singletons. Sequenced material: axillary lymph node tissue. All receptors come from a female donor with breast cancer. Some clones in this sample may be carry-over from other donors' samples.

This clonotype was seen ten or more times. This chain connects TRBV19 to TRBJ2-1; 10 nucleotides match TRBD1. This CDR3 comprises 14 residues. Per the germline V gene, CDR1 is LNHDA and CDR2 is SQIVND (reference sequence). Germline trimming cut 4 bases from V and 7 bases from J; bases unmatched to any gene: 4. The CDR3 region has the DNA TGTGCCAGTAGTACGGACAGGGGGAGAAATGAGCAGTTCTTC. It is translated as CASSTDRGRNEQFF.

This clonotype was seen once. The CDR3 bases are TGCAGTGCTACTAGCGGGGATTGGGGTACAGATACGCAGTATTTT. Translation: CSATSGDWGTDTQYF. V and J are TRBV20-1 and TRBJ2-3, with 9 bases identical to TRBD2. This CDR3 comprises 15 residues. Germline V gene lookup returns CDR1 DFQATT and CDR2 SNEGSKA (reference sequence). The junction had 8 bases not matched to a gene; V was cut back by 4 bases and J by 3 bases.

This clonotype was counted between two and nine times. V and J are TRBV19 and TRBJ1-1, with D possibly matching TRBD1 (5 bases). CDR3 length equals 15 residues. Germline V CDR1 and CDR2: LNHDA, SQIVND (reference sequence). Trimming cost V 3 bases and J 7 bases, with 18 bases left between them. The CDR3 region is CASSIGAVTGNEAFF. CDR3 nucleotide sequence: TGTGCCAGTAGTATCGGGGCAGTGACCGGGAATGAAGCTTTCTTT.

This clonotype was observed many times. The V gene is TRBV6-2 or TRBV6-3, the J gene TRBJ1-4, with D unclear. The germline V and J ends were trimmed by 6 bases and 8 bases, with 10 bases remaining between them. The CDR3 runs to 12 residues. Germline CDR1 reads MNHEY; CDR2 reads SVGEGT. Here the CDR3 reads CASREAEEKLFF. The CDR3 DNA reads as TGTGCCAGCAGGGAAGCCGAGGAAAAACTGTTTTTT.

This clonotype turned up a few times. A much larger clone lies one base from this, so it may be a read error. The conserved final phenylalanine or tryptophan is absent from the CDR3, which likely points to a read error. The chain is built from TRBV9 and TRBJ2-3; 7 bases fit TRBD1. Germline assignment: CDR1 SGDLS and CDR2 YYNGEE. The V gene end was trimmed by 7 bases and the J gene end by 2 bases; junction bases not matched to a gene: 4. This CDR3 has 13 residues. The CDR3 sequence: CASGDSYTDTQYS. The CDR3 nucleotides read TGTGCCAGCGGGGACAGTTACACAGATACGCAGTATTCT.

In this sample, this clonotype turned up many times. The chain combines TRBV24-1 with TRBJ2-7; no clear D gene. V gave up 3 bases and J gave up 0 bases, with 11 bases separating them. Germline V gene sequence: CDR1 KGHDR, CDR2 SFDVKD. This CDR3 is 15 amino acids long. The CDR3, as DNA: TGTGCCACCAGTGATCCGGCCAGAGGCTCCTACGAGCAGTACTTC. Its protein is CATSDPARGSYEQYF.

This clonotype was picked up many times. The chain employs TRBV5-1 and TRBJ2-7; 7 bases agree with TRBD2. This CDR3 contains 16 residues. The germline V gene has CDR1 SGHRS and CDR2 YFSETQ. J gave up 0 bases and V 0 bases, and 6 bases lay outside the gene matches. CDR3 region: CASSLVAGVSSYEQYF. The CDR3 DNA follows: TGCGCCAGCAGCTTGGTTGCGGGGGTAAGCTCCTACGAGCAGTACTTC.

This chain joins TRBV7-3 and TRBJ2-1, with a possible D match to TRBD2 (5 bases). The CDR3 spans 14 residues. The V end lost 3 bases, the J end lost 5 bases, and 11 bases lay between the germline ends. The germline V gene encodes CDR1 SGHTA and CDR2 FQGTGA. Here the CDR3 reads CASSFGGPDNEQFF. For the CDR3, the DNA is TGTGCCAGCAGCTTCGGAGGTCCGGACAATGAGCAGTTCTTC. The full variable domain, rest sourced from reference TRBV7-3 and TRBJ2-1, is GAGVSQTPSNKVTEKGKYVELRCDPISGHTALYWYRQSLGQGPEFLIYFQGTGAADDSGLPNDRFFAVRPEGSVSTLKIQRTERGDSAVYLCASSFGGPDNEQFFGPGTRLTVL.

This clonotype was seen at least ten times. This rearrangement joins TRBV11-2 to TRBJ2-7, with unresolved D. Trimming stripped 0 bases from V and 6 bases from J, with 9 bases between. Germline CDR1 reads SGHAT; CDR2 reads FQNNGV. The CDR3 extends over 13 amino acids. CDR3: CASSLDTAVEQYF. The CDR3, as DNA: TGTGCCAGCAGCTTAGATACAGCAGTCGAGCAGTACTTC.

This clonotype was seen at least ten times. The chain links TRBV5-8 to TRBJ2-7, with 9 bases fitting TRBD1. Germline V gene data show CDR1 as SGHTS and CDR2 as YDEGEE. V lost 4 bases to trimming and J lost 5 bases; unmatched junction nucleotides: 10. This CDR3 region has 15 residues. CDR3 DNA sequence: TGTGCCAGCAGCGCTCCGGGGACAGGGATCAACGAGCAGTACTTC. This sequence encodes CASSAPGTGINEQYF.

This clonotype was detected many times. The chain employs TRBV10-3 and TRBJ1-2, with TRBD1 matching over 11 bases. CDR3 size: 14 residues. Germline V gene data show CDR1 as ENHRY and CDR2 as SYGVKD. V shed 4 bases and J 3 bases; nucleotides not matched to a gene: 1. This CDR3 reads CAISAGQGDYGYTF. The CDR3 region has the DNA TGTGCCATCAGTGCGGGACAGGGGGACTATGGCTACACCTTC.

V usage is TRBV10-1 and J usage is TRBJ1-6; D is ambiguous. Trimming left V 5 bases short and J 0 bases short, with 5 bases between. This CDR3 has 14 amino acids. The V gene's germline CDR1 is WNHNN and CDR2 SYGVQD (reference sequence). The CDR3 sequence is CASSPNSYNSPLHF. In DNA form, the CDR3 reads TGCGCCAGCAGTCCGAACTCCTATAATTCACCCCTCCACTTT.

The chain links TRBV7-9 to TRBJ1-3; unclear D gene. Germline V gene sequence: CDR1 SEHNR, CDR2 FQNEAQ (reference sequence). The CDR3 has 15 residues. With 5 bases removed from V and 4 bases from J, the gap between germline ends came to 15 bases. CDR3 region: CASSELRVQGNTIYF. CDR3 nucleotides: TGTGCCAGCAGCGAACTTCGCGTTCAGGGAAACACCATATATTTT.

As concerns this clonotype: A clone one base away is much larger, so this may be a read error. The rearrangement links TRBV6-1 to TRBJ1-2; no definite D call. Trimming shortened V by 5 bases and J by 2 bases, and 15 bases separated the two germline ends. CDR1 and CDR2 from the germline V gene are MNHNS and SASEGT. CDR3 length: 15 amino acids. This CDR3 reads CASSQVGLFNYGYTF. CDR3 nucleotide sequence: TGTGCCAGCAGTCAAGTTGGGCTGTTCAACTATGGCTACACCTTC.

This clonotype occurred many times. The V and J genes are TRBV20-1 and TRBJ2-5; 7 bases line up with TRBD2. The CDR3 is made up of 14 amino acids. The germline V gene has CDR1 DFQATT and CDR2 SNEGSKA (reference sequence). V lost 0 bases and J lost 4; bases outside the gene matches: 5. CDR3 DNA: TGCAGTGCTAGAGATGAGTCGGGGGGAGAGACCCAGTACTTC. Its protein is CSARDESGGETQYF.

The genes are TRBV15 and TRBJ1-1; the D gene is possibly TRBD1 (6 bases). V gave up 0 bases and J gave up 4 bases, with 15 bases separating them. Germline V gives CDR1 LNHNV, CDR2 YYDKDF (reference sequence). The CDR3 is 16 residues long. CDR3 region: CATSRELRGILTEAFF. The DNA for the CDR3 is TGTGCCACCAGCAGAGAATTAAGGGGGATCCTCACTGAAGCTTTCTTT.

To note about this clonotype: This may be a read error, as it is one base from a much larger clone. This chain links TRBV9 with TRBJ2-1; 10 bases are a match to TRBD1. Germline V gene lookup returns CDR1 SGDLS and CDR2 YYNGEE. There are 16 residues in the CDR3. The CDR3, as DNA: TGTGCCAGCAGCCCCCGGGACAGGGGTTTTTACAGTGAGCAGTTCTTC. As protein: CASSPRDRGFYSEQFF.

This clonotype was seen many times. The genes are TRBV11-3 and TRBJ2-2; 14 bases align to TRBD2. The CDR3 consists of 16 residues. Germline V CDR1 and CDR2: SGHNT, YENEEA. V gave up 4 bases and J gave up 6 bases; unmatched junction bases: 4. The CDR3 sequence: CASSSGLAGGAGELFF. The CDR3 region has the DNA TGTGCCAGCAGCTCTGGACTAGCGGGGGGTGCCGGGGAGCTGTTTTTT.

The V and J genes are TRBV5-1 and TRBJ1-4; a possible D gene is TRBD1 (5 bases). The CDR3 totals 15 residues. The V gene's germline CDR1 is SGHRS and CDR2 YFSETQ. V lost 4 bases, J lost 2 bases, and 12 bases lay in between. CDR3 amino acids: CASSLAGDTNEKLFF. For the CDR3, the DNA is TGCGCCAGCAGCCTAGCCGGGGACACTAATGAAAAACTGTTTTTT.

The table lists this clonotype with many counts. The CDR3 DNA follows: TGTGCCAGCAGTGGAGGACAGAGAATTTACCAAGAGACCCAGTACTTC. This gives the protein CASSGGQRIYQETQYF. The rearrangement links TRBV2 to TRBJ2-5, with D tentatively TRBD1 (6 bases). Germline-derived CDR1 and CDR2 are SNHLY and FYNNEI. This CDR3 contains 16 residues. The germline V and J ends were trimmed by 4 bases and 0 bases, with 15 bases remaining between them.

Many counts were recorded for this clonotype. This rearrangement joins TRBV6-1 to TRBJ1-5; D possibly corresponds to TRBD1 (5 bases). Looked up from germline, CDR1 is MNHNS and CDR2 is SASEGT. V lost 6 bases and J 5 bases, leaving 20 bases between the germline ends. The CDR3 has 16 residues. CDR3 nucleotides: TGTGCCAGCAGGGAGGGGTTTGCAGGAAACTATCAGCCCCAGCATTTT. Protein product: CASREGFAGNYQPQHF.

This chain uses TRBV9 with TRBJ2-3; D is possibly TRBD2 (6 bases). Deletions cut 3 bases from V and 2 bases from J, with 7 bases between. Germline CDR1 SGDLS, CDR2 YYNGEE. This CDR3 is 13 amino acids long. DNA of the CDR3: TGTGCCAGCAGCGGGAGGGACACAGATACGCAGTATTTT. This gives the protein CASSGRDTDTQYF.

This clonotype has ten or more counts. The chain uses TRBV29-1 and TRBJ2-1; D is perhaps TRBD2 (6 bases). The CDR3 runs 17 residues. Per germline, CDR1 SQVTM and CDR2 ANQGSEA. The V gene lost 6 bases and the J gene lost 5 bases, with 26 bases spanning the gap. CDR3 residues: CSVDSRGTPPRNNEQFF. CDR3 sequence (DNA): TGCAGCGTCGACTCCCGGGGGACCCCTCCTAGGAACAATGAGCAGTTCTTC.

This clonotype occurred many times. The J gene is TRBJ1-2, the V gene TRBV6-1, with no clear D. The germline CDR1 and CDR2 sequences are MNHNS and SASEGT. CDR3 length: 17 residues. The V end lost 7 bases, the J end lost 0 bases, and 21 bases lay between the germline ends. CDR3 amino acids: CASIRAGNPSANYGYTF. DNA for the CDR3: TGTGCCAGCATTCGGGCGGGCAACCCAAGTGCTAACTATGGCTACACCTTC.